The next 14 T cell receptor beta chains were all read from a single sample in a study of identical twins. One entry per CDR3 protein results from TCRdb running MiXCR on the 5' RACE reads. The repertoire has over 550,000 distinct CDR3 sequences, roughly 7.1% of them found once; the top ten carry 1.6%. The data were also submitted as part of a second study, on yellow fever vaccine responses in identical twins.

Material: PBMCs. The receptors originated from a woman younger than 35 in good health.

This clonotype came up a few times. The chain recombines TRBV5-1 with TRBJ2-5; maybe TRBD2 (6 bases). The CDR3 sequence is 13 residues long. V shed 6 bases and J shed 5 bases, with 14 bases lying between them. Germline loops: CDR1 SGHRS, CDR2 YFSETQ. The CDR3 spells CASNSGGEETQYF. CDR3 coding DNA: TGCGCCAGCAACTCCGGCGGGGAGGAGACCCAGTACTTC.

There are many counts of this clonotype. The chain employs TRBV7-3 and TRBJ2-1, with TRBD2 identical over 15 bases. In germline, CDR1 is SGHTA, CDR2 FQGTGA. There are 19 residues in the CDR3. V lost 5 bases and J lost 3; bases outside the gene matches: 11. For the CDR3, the DNA is TGTGCCAGCAGCCAGGCCGGGACTAGCGGGAGGAAAAACTACAATGAGCAGTTCTTC. Translated: CASSQAGTSGRKNYNEQFF.

This clonotype was detected ten times or more. A junction end diverges from the germline sequence, so it may reflect a read error. J is TRBJ2-2 and V is TRBV5-1; 9 bases align to TRBD2. CDR1 and CDR2 from the germline V gene are SGHRS and YFSETQ. The CDR3 is made up of 15 amino acids. CDR3 nucleotide sequence: TGTGCCAGCAGCTTAGTTCTAGCGGGAACCGGGGAGCTGTTTTTT. Translating gives CASSLVLAGTGELFF.

The table lists this clonotype with a few counts. The chain links TRBV12-3 or TRBV12-4 to TRBJ1-3; possible D gene TRBD1, 6 bases. Trimming took 3 bases from V and 0 from J, leaving 12 bases between them. There are 16 residues in the CDR3. For the CDR3, the DNA is TGTGCCAGCAGTTTTCAGGGGACCTACTCTGGAAACACCATATATTTT. Its protein is CASSFQGTYSGNTIYF.

This clonotype has a handful of counts. The CDR3 region has the DNA TGTGCCAGCAGGCCTGTGGGGGGCAATCAGCCCCAGCATTTT. As protein: CASRPVGGNQPQHF. The chain uses TRBV12-3 or TRBV12-4 and TRBJ1-5, with D perhaps matching TRBD1 (5 bases). The CDR3 extends over 14 amino acids. V was trimmed by 6 bases and J by 2 bases, leaving 11 bases between them.

The chain joins TRBV6-5 to TRBJ1-1; 7 bases are a match to TRBD1. CDR3 size: 18 residues. V trimming: 0 bases; J trimming: 2 bases; junction bases outside the gene matches: 12. The germline V gene has CDR1 MNHEY and CDR2 SVGAGI. In DNA, the CDR3 is TGTGCCAGCAGTTACTCGACGGGACAGTTGGGAGTTAACACTGAAGCTTTCTTT. This translates into CASSYSTGQLGVNTEAFF.

This clonotype was observed a few times. V is TRBV12-3 or TRBV12-4 and J is TRBJ1-4; tentatively, D is TRBD1 (6 bases). The V end was cut by 3 bases, the J end by 8 bases, with 16 bases between. This CDR3 has 15 residues. CDR3 DNA: TGTGCCAGCAGTTTCGGAACAGGGAGGGGAGAAAAACTGTTTTTT. This sequence encodes CASSFGTGRGEKLFF.

V is TRBV6-1 and J is TRBJ2-3; 10 positions match TRBD2. The V segment lost 4 bases and the J segment 7 bases; nucleotides outside the gene matches: 14. Germline V gene sequence: CDR1 MNHNS, CDR2 SASEGT. This CDR3 spans 17 amino acids. This chain's CDR3 is CASSATTRVLAGNTQYF. In nucleotides, the CDR3 is TGTGCCAGCAGTGCCACCACCCGGGTACTAGCGGGGAATACGCAGTATTTT.

The chain carries TRBV5-1 and TRBJ2-7; D could derive from TRBD1 or TRBD2 (5 bases each). V was trimmed by 7 bases and J by 5 bases, leaving 22 bases between them. The CDR3 runs to 15 residues. Germline V gene lookup returns CDR1 SGHRS and CDR2 YFSETQ. The CDR3 is CASASGTETLHEQYF. For the CDR3, the DNA is TGCGCCAGCGCTTCCGGGACCGAGACGCTTCACGAGCAGTACTTC.

This clonotype turned up a few times. This chain links TRBV25-1 with TRBJ2-1; D is unclear. Trimming shortened V by 3 bases and J by 6 bases, and 15 bases separated the two germline ends. The germline gives CDR1 MGHDK, CDR2 SYGVNS. The CDR3 loop spans 15 amino acids. The CDR3 sequence is CASSDPVSGFNEQFF. CDR3 coding DNA: TGTGCCAGCAGTGACCCGGTTTCTGGGTTCAATGAGCAGTTCTTC.

The chain links TRBV10-3 to TRBJ2-7; 9 nucleotides match TRBD1. V lost 0 bases, J lost 1 base, and 1 base stayed unmatched. The CDR3 length is 15 residues. Germline V gene lookup returns CDR1 ENHRY and CDR2 SYGVKD. In DNA form, the CDR3 reads TGTGCCATCAGTGAGTCGACAGGGGGGTCCTACGAGCAGTACGTC. As protein: CAISESTGGSYEQYV.

This clonotype was observed a few times. The chain recombines TRBV5-1 with TRBJ2-1; 13 bases are shared with TRBD2. J lost 10 bases, V lost 4 bases, and 11 bases had no gene match. CDR1 is SGHRS, CDR2 YFSETQ, per germline. This CDR3 comprises 16 residues. CDR3: CASSDITSGREKEQFF. The CDR3 region has the DNA TGCGCCAGCAGCGACATAACTAGCGGGAGGGAGAAAGAGCAGTTCTTC.

The chain joins TRBV10-3 to TRBJ1-5, with 7 bases matching TRBD1. The CDR3 is 15 amino acids. Germline trimming cut 2 bases from V and 6 bases from J; bases unmatched to any gene: 7. Per germline, CDR1 ENHRY and CDR2 SYGVKD. CDR3 in amino acids: CAISEGVTGAQPQHF. The DNA of the CDR3 is TGTGCCATCAGTGAGGGCGTTACAGGGGCTCAGCCCCAGCATTTT.

This clonotype occurred many times. The chain joins TRBV5-1 to TRBJ1-1; 7 nucleotides line up with TRBD1. This CDR3 has 14 amino acids. The V segment lost 0 bases and the J segment 5 bases; nucleotides outside the gene matches: 4. The germline V gene encodes CDR1 SGHRS and CDR2 YFSETQ. CDR3 in amino acids: CASSLAGGQTEAFF. Written as DNA, the CDR3 is TGCGCCAGCAGCTTGGCAGGGGGACAGACTGAAGCTTTCTTT.